This T cell receptor (beta chain) was sequenced for a study of graft-versus-host responses after intestinal transplantation (dated by TCRdb to about 2021). The study in broad terms: Multivisceral, liver-intestinal, or isolated intestinal transplants were received by the recipients. Alloreactive clones were identified by sequencing pre-transplant mixed lymphocyte reaction products and comparing these products with unstimulated pre-transplant donor and recipient T cells. After intestinal transplantation, graft-versus-host and host-versus-graft alloreactive T cell clones in the graft, circulation and bone marrow were tracked using bulk TCR-beta CDR3 sequencing. All recipients received anti-thymocyte globulin induction followed by maintenance tacrolimus and steroids for around three years. The cohort enrolled 20 to 30 intestinal transplant recipients including one retransplant, and a few patients lacking pretransplant specimens were excluded. A peak of at least 4% donor T cells among recipient peripheral blood mononuclear cells was the definition used for donor T cell macrochimerism. Instead of going to the commercial service, samples from a few later patients were sequenced in-house on an Illumina MiSeq and processed with MiXCR. The paper's findings and limits, for the study overall: The relatively low number and heterogeneity of intestinal transplant patients limited the conclusions. In patients with donor T cell macrochimerism, the allografts had high GvH to HvG T cell clonal ratios. GvH clones turned up in recipient bone marrow, with some appearing earlier in ileal mucosa or blood, a pattern consistent with an intestinal mucosal origin. Early after transplant, declines in HvG clones were associated with peak levels of circulating GvH clones.

Looking up the germline V gene yields CDR1 SGHTA and CDR2 FQGTGA. The junction carries 6 bases between V and J, which are trimmed by 2 bases and 2 bases respectively. Reading from cysteine to phenylalanine, the CDR3 counts 13 amino acids. Of the read, only the CDR3 DNA is kept; its 39 bases are in frame from base 1. Library method: the immunoSEQ multiplex PCR assay. For most patients, genomic DNA was isolated with the Qiagen DNeasy Blood and Tissue Kit and sent frozen to Adaptive Biotechnologies for TCR sequencing. High-throughput TCR-beta CDR3 sequencing of genomic DNA from most patients was performed by Adaptive Biotechnologies. The paper's processing steps were these. Adaptive's ImmunoSEQ software was the source of the TCR sequencing data for about 20 patients, while a few other patients were processed with MiXCR and VDJtools. CD4 versus CD8 sorting errors were corrected by removing sequences found in both subsets at a frequency ratio below 5:1. Because the origin of CDR3 nucleotide sequences shared between donor and recipient could not be assigned, those sequences were removed. At least 2-fold expansion over unstimulated cells and a minimum CFSE-low frequency of 0.002% (template counts) or 0.001% (read counts) were required for clones to be classified as alloreactive. Clones were considered mappable if detected in sequenced pre-transplant spleen, lymph node, or MLR CFSE-low populations of the donor or recipient. The cumulative frequency of alloreactive clones was calculated as a percentage of all sequences, weighted by copy number. TCRdb stores this immuneACCESS table with in-frame sequences only. Part of the clones is absent; in the studies checked, under half of the shortfall reflects unresolved V genes, and no reason is known for the rest. V and J calls and clone size follow that table, whereas D and trimming were derived from the DNA. In all, the sample holds over 90,000 clones, and around 91% of those were seen once. The ten largest clones take up more than 0.15% of the sample.

The sample's time point label is to be understood as: cells obtained before transplantation from donor or recipient. CD3+CD4+ and CD3+CD8+ populations were FACS-sorted from unstimulated pre-transplant donor and recipient cells taken from spleen or lymph nodes. As regards this clone: What antigen it recognizes has not been identified. Base qualities were left out, and no much larger clone turns up one base away.

The chain uses TRBV7-3 and TRBJ2-5; no D segment can be confidently identified. The TCR originated in a human donor who was the organ donor for an intestinal transplant. The sample consisted of unstimulated CD4+ T cells sorted from spleen or lymph node cells, taken before transplant. The nucleotides read TGTGCCAGCAGCTTATCCGTTCAAGAGACCCAGTACTTC. Translated, this is CASSLSVQETQYF.